These 3 T cell receptor beta chains came from one sample sequenced in a study of Ad26.COV2.S vaccination and SARS-CoV-2 variants (dated by TCRdb to about 2021). According to the study, the label for this sample's treatment or condition signals: 15 to 20 received Ad26.COV2.S at low or high dose, single or two shots; about 5 received placebo; per-sample allocation not given. Repertoires of vaccine and placebo recipients were sequenced from samples taken on day 63 after the first injection. Receptors were amplified or captured by the immunoSEQ multiplex PCR assay. Sourced from immuneACCESS, this table was stored by TCRdb with only in-frame sequences that have V and J called. A share of the clones is absent; for the studies checked, an unresolved V gene accounts for under half, and the remainder has no known explanation. Across this sample there are some 250,000 clones, with 88% seen only once. 9.5% to 12% of the sample is taken by the ten largest.

The sequencing here drew on peripheral blood, taken in a trial of Ad26.COV2.S vaccine versus placebo. Receptors were obtained from a person between 18 and 60 years old who received the Ad26.COV2.S COVID-19 vaccine or a placebo.

The chain recombines TRBV9 with TRBJ1-1; TRBD1 aligns across 7 bases. Germline CDR1 is SGDLS and CDR2 is YYNGEE. With V trimmed by 6 bases and J by 4 bases, 12 bases remained unmatched. CDR3 length: 15 amino acids. The CDR3 DNA is TGTGCCAGCACCCCAGCAACAGGGGCTGGCACTGAAGCTTTCTTT. Protein product: CASTPATGAGTEAFF. The full variable domain, rest sourced from reference TRBV9 and TRBJ1-1, is DSGVTQTPKHLITATGQRVTLRCSPRSGDLSVYWYQQSLDQGLQFLIQYYNGEERAKGNILERFSAQQFPDLHSELNLSSLELGDSALYFCASTPATGAGTEAFFGQGTRLTVV.

Concerning this clone itself: Other DNA sequences in the sample encode the same CDR3. In DNA, the CDR3 is TGCGCCAGCAGCTTGGGGACCAACAATGAGCAGTTCTTC. This gives the protein CASSLGTNNEQFF. The chain recombines TRBV5-1 with TRBJ2-1; D not resolved. The CDR3 loop spans 13 amino acids. Germline V CDR1 and CDR2: SGHRS, YFSETQ. Trimming pared 0 bases from V and 5 bases from J, leaving 6 bases between.

This chain connects TRBV9 to TRBJ2-7; D gene ambiguous. The V gene's germline CDR1 is SGDLS and CDR2 YYNGEE. The CDR3 runs to 13 residues. Trimming took 2 bases from V and 12 from J, leaving 18 bases between them. CDR3 bases: TGTGCCAGCAGCGTTGGAATTATAGGCAGACGGTACTTC. Translation gives CASSVGIIGRRYF.